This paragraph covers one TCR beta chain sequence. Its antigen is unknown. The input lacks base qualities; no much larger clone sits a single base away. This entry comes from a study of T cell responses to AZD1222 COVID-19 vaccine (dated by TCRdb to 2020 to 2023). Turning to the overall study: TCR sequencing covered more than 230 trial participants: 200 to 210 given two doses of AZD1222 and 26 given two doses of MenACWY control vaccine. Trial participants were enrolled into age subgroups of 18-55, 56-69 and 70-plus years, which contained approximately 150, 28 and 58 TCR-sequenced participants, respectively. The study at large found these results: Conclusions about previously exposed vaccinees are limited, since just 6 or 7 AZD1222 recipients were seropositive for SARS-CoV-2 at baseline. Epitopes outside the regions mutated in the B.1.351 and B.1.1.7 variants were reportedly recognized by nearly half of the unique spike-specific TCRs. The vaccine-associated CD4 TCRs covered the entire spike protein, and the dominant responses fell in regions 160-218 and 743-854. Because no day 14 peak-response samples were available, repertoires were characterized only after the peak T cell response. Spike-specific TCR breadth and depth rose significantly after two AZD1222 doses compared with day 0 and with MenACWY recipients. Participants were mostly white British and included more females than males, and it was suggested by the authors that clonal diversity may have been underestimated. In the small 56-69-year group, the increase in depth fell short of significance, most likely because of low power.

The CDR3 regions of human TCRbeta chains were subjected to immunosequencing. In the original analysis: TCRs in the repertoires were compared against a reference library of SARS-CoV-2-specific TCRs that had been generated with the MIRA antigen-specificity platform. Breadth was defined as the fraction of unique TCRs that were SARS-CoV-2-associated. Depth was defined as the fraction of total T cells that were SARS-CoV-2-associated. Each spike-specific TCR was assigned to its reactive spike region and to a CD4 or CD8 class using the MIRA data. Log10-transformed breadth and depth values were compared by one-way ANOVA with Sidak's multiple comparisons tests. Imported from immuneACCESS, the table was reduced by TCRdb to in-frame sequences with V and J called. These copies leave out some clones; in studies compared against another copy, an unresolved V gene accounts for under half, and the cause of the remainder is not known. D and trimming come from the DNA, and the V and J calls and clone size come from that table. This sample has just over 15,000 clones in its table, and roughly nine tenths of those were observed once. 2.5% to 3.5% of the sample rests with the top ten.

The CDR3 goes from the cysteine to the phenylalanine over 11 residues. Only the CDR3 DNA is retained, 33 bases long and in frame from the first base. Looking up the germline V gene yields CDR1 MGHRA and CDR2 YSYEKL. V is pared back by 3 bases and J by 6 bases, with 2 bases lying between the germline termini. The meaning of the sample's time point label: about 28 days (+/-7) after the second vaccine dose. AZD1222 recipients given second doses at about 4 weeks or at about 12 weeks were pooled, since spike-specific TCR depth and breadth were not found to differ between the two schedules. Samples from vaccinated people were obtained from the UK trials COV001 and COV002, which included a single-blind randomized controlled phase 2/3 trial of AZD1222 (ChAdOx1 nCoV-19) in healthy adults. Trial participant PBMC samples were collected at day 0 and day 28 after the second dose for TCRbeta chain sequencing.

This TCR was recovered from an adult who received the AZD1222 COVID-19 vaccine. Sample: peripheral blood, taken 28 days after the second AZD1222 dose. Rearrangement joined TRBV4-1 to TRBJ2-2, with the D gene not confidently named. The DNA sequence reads TGCGCCAGCAGCCATGCCGGGGAGCTGTTTTTT. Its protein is CASSHAGELFF.